These 27 T cell receptor beta chains were all obtained from the same sample, sequenced in a study of blood T cell repertoires in COVID-19. Clones were read by immunoSEQ multiplex PCR, and TCRdb kept only the in-frame ones, dropping some. The table records around 140,000 clones, roughly 87% of them present only once. Sequencing was done on a sample of PBMCs or T cells enriched from blood (not recorded which). Source of these receptors: a middle-aged woman who had been exposed to COVID-19.

The chain carries TRBV6-5 and TRBJ1-2, with 8 bases fitting TRBD1. The CDR3 extends over 14 amino acids. After removal of 4 bases from V and 7 bases from J, the junction contained 8 bases not matched to a gene. Germline CDR1 and CDR2: MNHEY and SVGAGI. The CDR3 region has the DNA TGTGCCAGCAGTTCGGGCGACAGGGGCCGTGGCTACACCTTC. Translation: CASSSGDRGRGYTF.

The V gene is TRBV6-4, the J gene TRBJ1-2; TRBD1 matches at 7 bases. The trim removed 9 bases at V and 10 bases at J, leaving 5 bases unmatched. The CDR3 covers 10 residues. The germline V gene encodes CDR1 MRHNA and CDR2 SNTAGT. CDR3 nucleotides: TGTGCCAGTTCAGGGGGGACCTACACCTTC. Encoded protein: CASSGGTYTF.

This clone came up once. This chain uses TRBV7-2 with TRBJ1-2; TRBD1 is a possible D gene (5 bases). V dropped 4 bases and J dropped 7 bases, with 16 bases sitting between them. This CDR3 is 14 amino acids long. Germline V CDR1 and CDR2: SGHTA, FQGNSA. CDR3 protein: CASSSRVGASGYTF. CDR3 coding DNA: TGTGCCAGCAGCTCTCGGGTTGGGGCGTCTGGCTACACCTTC. The full variable domain, rest sourced from reference TRBV7-2 and TRBJ1-2, is GAGVSQSPSNKVTEKGKDVELRCDPISGHTALYWYRQSLGQGLEFLIYFQGNSAPDKSGLPSDRFSAERTGGSVSTLTIQRTQQEDSAVYLCASSSRVGASGYTFGSGTRLTVV.

The chain couples TRBV7-9 to TRBJ2-1; TRBD2 aligns across 8 bases. The V segment lost 5 bases and the J segment 8 bases; nucleotides outside the gene matches: 5. Germline V gene sequence: CDR1 SEHNR, CDR2 FQNEAQ (reference sequence). This CDR3 region has 13 residues. This CDR3 is CASSPSGSHEQFF. CDR3 in DNA: TGTGCCAGCAGCCCAAGCGGGAGCCATGAGCAGTTCTTC.

The chain is built from TRBV18 and TRBJ2-7, with TRBD1 as a possible D gene (6 bases). Germline V CDR1 and CDR2: KGHSH, LQKENI. The CDR3 totals 13 residues. The ends were cut back, 3 bases at V and 5 bases at J, with 11 bases in the middle. The CDR3 reads CASSPPRGNEQYF. The CDR3 bases are TGTGCCAGCTCACCCCCCAGGGGAAACGAGCAGTACTTC.

The chain employs TRBV5-4 and TRBJ2-4, with a tentative D call TRBD2 (6 bases). The germline V gene encodes CDR1 SGHNT and CDR2 YYREEE (reference sequence). The CDR3 consists of 14 residues. The V gene lost 2 bases and the J gene lost 7 bases, with 13 bases spanning the gap. Written as DNA, the CDR3 is TGTGCCAGCAGCTTAGGAGGGTTTGGCAACATTCAGTACTTC. Protein product: CASSLGGFGNIQYF.

This sequence joins TRBV19 and TRBJ1-2, with D unresolved. V lost 8 bases and J lost 0, with 13 bases in between. This CDR3 has 14 amino acids. Germline loops: CDR1 LNHDA, CDR2 SQIVND (reference sequence). The CDR3 protein is CASRGGRTNYGYTF. The CDR3 nucleotides are TGTGCCAGTCGTGGAGGCAGAACTAACTATGGCTACACCTTC.

The chain carries TRBV5-5 and TRBJ2-2; tentatively, D is TRBD2 (6 bases). Germline lookup yields CDR1 SGHKS and CDR2 YYEKEE (reference sequence). V lost 0 bases and J lost 5, with 11 bases in between. CDR3 size: 15 residues. CDR3 DNA sequence: TGTGCCAGCAGCTTGGTCCGGGGAGGTACCGGGGAGCTGTTTTTT. Encoded protein: CASSLVRGGTGELFF.

The V gene is TRBV5-6, the J gene TRBJ2-3; 7 positions match TRBD1. The junction had 2 bases not matched to a gene; V was cut back by 2 bases and J by 5 bases. This CDR3 is 13 amino acids long. Germline V gene sequence: CDR1 SGHDT, CDR2 YYEEEE. The CDR3 DNA reads TGTGCCAGCAGCTTAGCAGGGGGAGATACGCAGTATTTT. Translation: CASSLAGGDTQYF. The full variable domain, in which reference TRBV5-6 and TRBJ2-3 provide the parts outside the CDR3, is DAGVTQSPTHLIKTRGQQVTLRCSPKSGHDTVSWYQQALGQGPQFIFQYYEEEERQRGNFPDRFSGHQFPNYSSELNVNALLLGDSALYLCASSLAGGDTQYFGPGTRLTVL.

This chain links TRBV28 with TRBJ1-6, with a possible D match to TRBD1 (6 bases). Germline CDR1 reads MDHEN; CDR2 reads SYDVKM. CDR3 size: 16 residues. V gave up 1 base and J gave up 7 bases, with 14 bases separating them. The CDR3 protein is CASSLSPGRGNSPLHF. The CDR3 DNA sequence: TGTGCCAGCAGTTTATCCCCTGGCAGGGGCAATTCACCCCTCCACTTT.

This sequence joins TRBV5-4 and TRBJ1-6; 8 positions agree with TRBD1. Germline CDR1 is SGHNT and CDR2 is YYREEE (reference sequence). The junction had 2 bases not matched to a gene; V was cut back by 5 bases and J by 7 bases. The CDR3 contains 13 residues. CDR3 residues: CASRDRANSPLHF. The CDR3, as DNA: TGTGCCAGCAGGGACAGGGCCAATTCACCCCTCCACTTT.

This CDR3 is CASRVDRGGETQYF. CDR3 DNA: TGCGCCAGCAGGGTAGACAGGGGGGGAGAGACCCAGTACTTC. This chain joins TRBV10-2 and TRBJ2-5; TRBD1 aligns across 9 bases. This CDR3 has 14 amino acids. CDR1 is WSHSY and CDR2 is SAAADI in the germline V gene. V lost 6 bases and J lost 4; bases outside the gene matches: 6.

V gene TRBV10-3 combines with J gene TRBJ1-2; D is undetermined. The V gene lost 2 bases and the J gene lost 7 bases, with 8 bases spanning the gap. The CDR3 has 12 amino acids. Per germline, CDR1 ENHRY and CDR2 SYGVKD. In DNA form, the CDR3 reads TGTGCCATCAGTGAGGAGGGCGGTGGCTACACCTTC. Translated: CAISEEGGGYTF.

This clone was seen a handful of times. The chain has TRBV10-3 and TRBJ2-7, with a tentative D call TRBD1 (6 bases). CDR3 length equals 14 residues. Trimming cost V 6 bases and J 3 bases, with 15 bases left between them. CDR1 is ENHRY and CDR2 is SYGVKD in the germline V gene. The CDR3 DNA is TGTGCCATCAGAGAACCGGGACAAGACTACGAGCAGTACTTC. This sequence encodes CAIREPGQDYEQYF.

This chain links TRBV10-3 with TRBJ1-4, with 10 bases aligning to TRBD1. The CDR3 runs to 16 residues. Germline values: CDR1 ENHRY, CDR2 SYGVKD. J lost 3 bases, V lost 6 bases, and 7 bases had no gene match. As DNA, the CDR3 is TGTGCCATCAGGCCCGACAGGGGGCTTGCTAATGAAAAACTGTTTTTT. Amino acid sequence: CAIRPDRGLANEKLFF.

The chain joins TRBV5-8 to TRBJ2-5; tentative D call: TRBD2 (6 bases). V lost 3 bases, J lost 5 bases, and 11 bases lay in between. This CDR3 comprises 13 residues. Per germline, CDR1 SGHTS and CDR2 YDEGEE. Here the CDR3 DNA reads TGTGCCAGCAGCTCGGGGGAGCGGGAGACCCAGTACTTC. Protein sequence: CASSSGERETQYF.

This chain links TRBV18 with TRBJ2-5; a weak D match, TRBD1 (6 bases). The germline V gene encodes CDR1 KGHSH and CDR2 LQKENI. This CDR3 comprises 13 residues. Between the trimmed V and J ends, which lost 2 bases and 3 bases, there was a span of 7 bases. The CDR3 is CASSPDRKETQYF. Written as DNA, the CDR3 is TGTGCCAGCTCACCAGACAGGAAAGAGACCCAGTACTTC.

The chain couples TRBV20-1 to TRBJ1-4; 8 nucleotides line up with TRBD1. V was clipped by 3 bases and J by 1 base; unmatched bases: 4. CDR3 size: 15 residues. The germline V gene has CDR1 DFQATT and CDR2 SNEGSKA (reference sequence). The CDR3 DNA follows: TGCAGTGCTAGTGGGACAGGCTTAACTAATGAAAAACTGTTTTTT. This sequence encodes CSASGTGLTNEKLFF.

The CDR3 is CASSLAGARGVAEQYF. DNA for the CDR3: TGTGCCAGCAGCTTGGCCGGGGCCAGGGGGGTTGCCGAGCAGTACTTC. V is TRBV5-5 and J is TRBJ2-7, with D possibly matching TRBD1 (7 bases). Germline lookup yields CDR1 SGHKS and CDR2 YYEKEE (reference sequence). The CDR3 totals 16 residues. The V gene lost 0 bases and the J gene lost 6 bases, with 19 bases spanning the gap. Full variable domain (remainder filled in from reference TRBV5-5 and TRBJ2-7): DAGVTQSPTHLIKTRGQQVTLRCSPISGHKSVSWYQQVLGQGPQFIFQYYEKEERGRGNFPDRFSARQFPNYSSELNVNALLLGDSALYLCASSLAGARGVAEQYFGPGTRLTVT.

The chain joins TRBV9 to TRBJ2-1; 11 bases are a match to TRBD2. The ends lost 4 bases at V and 4 bases at J; junction bases unmatched: 10. The CDR3 runs 17 residues. The germline gives CDR1 SGDLS, CDR2 YYNGEE. The chain's CDR3 is CASSSIGTSGPYNEQFF. DNA of the CDR3: TGTGCCAGCAGCTCGATCGGGACTAGCGGTCCGTACAATGAGCAGTTCTTC.

The CDR3 sequence is CASSEDRTKMETQYF. CDR3 bases: TGTGCCAGCAGTGAGGATAGGACTAAAATGGAGACCCAGTACTTC. The chain links TRBV2 to TRBJ2-5; TRBD2 is a possible D gene (6 bases). V was shortened by 3 bases and J by 5 bases, with 16 bases between the two germline ends. Per germline, CDR1 SNHLY and CDR2 FYNNEI. This CDR3 spans 15 amino acids.

The CDR3 protein is CASGLVFRDFYEQYF. The CDR3 DNA sequence: TGTGCTAGTGGTTTGGTATTCAGGGACTTTTACGAGCAGTACTTC. This sequence joins TRBV12-5 and TRBJ2-7; TRBD2 might be the D (6 bases). The length of the CDR3 is 15 residues. Per the germline V gene, CDR1 is LGHNT and CDR2 is FRNRAP. Trimming removed 0 bases at V and 4 bases at J, with 13 bases between.

The CDR3 sequence is CASSYGQNMNTEAFF. CDR3 DNA: TGCGCCAGCTCCTACGGACAGAACATGAACACTGAAGCTTTCTTT. The chain uses TRBV4-3 and TRBJ1-1, with D possibly being TRBD1 (6 bases). Trimming cost V 8 bases and J 0 bases, with 16 bases left between them. Germline CDR1 LGHNA, CDR2 YSLEER. This CDR3 contains 15 residues.

The rearrangement uses TRBV4-1 and TRBJ2-1; 10 bases are shared with TRBD2. Germline assignment: CDR1 MGHRA and CDR2 YSYEKL. CDR3 length equals 16 residues. The J segment lost 4 bases and the V segment lost 2 bases, leaving 5 bases of the junction unmatched. CDR3 coding DNA: TGCGCCAGCAGCCAACCGGGACTAGCGTATTACAATGAGCAGTTCTTC. Its translation is CASSQPGLAYYNEQFF.

The chain recombines TRBV7-9 with TRBJ1-6; 9 bases fit TRBD1. The CDR3 loop spans 15 amino acids. Germline V gene lookup returns CDR1 SEHNR and CDR2 FQNEAQ (reference sequence). With V trimmed by 5 bases and J by 7 bases, 6 bases remained unmatched. The CDR3 loop is CASSPTGQGNSPLHF. The CDR3 DNA reads as TGTGCCAGCAGCCCTACAGGACAGGGGAATTCACCCCTCCACTTT.

This chain joins TRBV5-1 and TRBJ2-2; D unclear. The ends were cut back, 4 bases at V and 2 bases at J, with 12 bases in the middle. The length of the CDR3 is 15 residues. The germline V gene has CDR1 SGHRS and CDR2 YFSETQ. The CDR3 region is CASSPLGLNTGELFF. Written as DNA, the CDR3 is TGCGCCAGCAGCCCCCTTGGCCTTAACACCGGGGAGCTGTTTTTT.

This chain uses TRBV7-2 with TRBJ2-7, with D possibly TRBD1 on 6 matching bases. The CDR3 is 13 amino acids. Looked up from germline, CDR1 is SGHTA and CDR2 is FQGNSA. The V end was cut by 1 base, the J end by 4 bases, with 8 bases between. The CDR3 protein is CASSLGGPYEQYF. In nucleotides, the CDR3 is TGTGCCAGCAGCTTAGGGGGGCCGTACGAGCAGTACTTC.